This note documents a single TCR beta chain sequence. The sample belongs to a study of beta chain features in type 1 diabetes. The authors took one heparinised blood draw, averaging about 110 mL, from each donor. Sorting of CD4+ naive, central memory, regulatory and stem cell-like memory cells was performed via CD45RO/CCR7/CD25/CD127/CD95/CD27. What was sequenced were expressed TCRB transcripts, since all of the isolated RNA had been reverse transcribed. The table came from immunoSEQ multiplex PCR; TCRdb's copy has only in-frame clones and leaves some out. Of 350,000 to 450,000 clones detected, about 14% appear once; the ten largest clones hold roughly 0.019%. Germline lookup yields CDR1 SGDLS and CDR2 YYNGEE. The ends lost 0 bases at V and 3 bases at J; junction bases unmatched: 5. The CDR3 is 16 residues long.

This clonotype originated in a woman aged 18-29 years in good health. Specimen: naive CD4+ T cells from blood. The chain employs TRBV9 and TRBJ2-1, with TRBD2 matching 8 bases. The CDR3 is CASSVASSGYYNEQFF. CDR3 nucleotides: TGTGCCAGCAGCGTAGCGTCTAGCGGGTACTACAATGAGCAGTTCTTC.